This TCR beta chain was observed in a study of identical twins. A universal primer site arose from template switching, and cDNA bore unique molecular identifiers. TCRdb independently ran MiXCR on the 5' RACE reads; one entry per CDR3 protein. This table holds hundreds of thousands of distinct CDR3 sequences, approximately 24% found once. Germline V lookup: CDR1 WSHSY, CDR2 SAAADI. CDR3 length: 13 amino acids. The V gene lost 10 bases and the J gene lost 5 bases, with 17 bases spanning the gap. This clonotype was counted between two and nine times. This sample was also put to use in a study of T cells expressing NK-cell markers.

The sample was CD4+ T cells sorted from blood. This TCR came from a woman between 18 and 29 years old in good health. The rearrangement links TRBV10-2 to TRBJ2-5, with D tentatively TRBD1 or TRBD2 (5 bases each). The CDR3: CAISQFGAETQYF. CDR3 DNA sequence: TGCGCCATCTCTCAATTCGGGGCGGAGACCCAGTACTTC.